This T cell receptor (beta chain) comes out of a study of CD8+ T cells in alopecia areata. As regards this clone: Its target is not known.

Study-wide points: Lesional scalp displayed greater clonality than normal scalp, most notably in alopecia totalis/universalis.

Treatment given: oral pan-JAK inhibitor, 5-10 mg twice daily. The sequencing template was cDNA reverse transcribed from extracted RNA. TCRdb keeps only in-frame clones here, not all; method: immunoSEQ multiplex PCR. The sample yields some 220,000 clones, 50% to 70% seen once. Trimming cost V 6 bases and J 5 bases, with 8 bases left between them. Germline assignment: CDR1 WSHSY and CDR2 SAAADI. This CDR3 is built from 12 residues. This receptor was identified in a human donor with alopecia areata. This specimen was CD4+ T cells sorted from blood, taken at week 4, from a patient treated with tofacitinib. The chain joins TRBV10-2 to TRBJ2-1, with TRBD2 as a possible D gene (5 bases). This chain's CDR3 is CASSGIHNEQFF. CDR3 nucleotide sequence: TGCGCCAGCAGCGGGATCCACAATGAGCAGTTCTTC.